This T cell receptor (beta chain) was recorded in a study of T-cell reconstitution after alpha-beta-depleted transplantation in children. Unique molecular identifiers were used in preparing the TCRbeta library. MiXCR was run by TCRdb on the PCR reads, yielding one entry per CDR3 protein. Seen here are hundreds of thousands of distinct CDR3 sequences, 15% to 20% observed once, and the top ten hold approximately 5%. This CDR3 has 16 residues. Trimming cost V 7 bases and J 5 bases; bases outside gene matches: 10. The sequences come from PBMCs, mostly from graft donor cells, collected 360 days after TCRalphabeta/CD19-depleted stem cell transplant. This clonotype originated in a male patient aged 5 to 17 who had a stem cell transplant for acute lymphoblastic leukemia, so the T cells may come from the graft donor. The V gene is TRBV12-3 or TRBV12-4, the J gene TRBJ2-1; TRBD2 agrees at 11 bases. The CDR3 region has the DNA TGTGCCAGCAAGGTCTTGCGACTAGCGGGGAACAATGAGCAGTTCTTC. Translating it yields CASKVLRLAGNNEQFF.